The 14 T cell receptor beta chains below were found in one sample sequenced in a study of cytomegalovirus exposure and HLA in healthy donors. The PCR employed 60 Vbeta primers together with 13 Jbeta primers. Libraries were prepared by immunoSEQ multiplex PCR; TCRdb keeps only in-frame clonotypes and omits some of them. Among fewer than 100,000 clones listed, 69% were seen once. The sequencing input was PBMCs. These receptors all stem from a female donor in good health and CMV-seronegative.

The chain links TRBV28 to TRBJ2-7, with D tentatively TRBD2 (6 bases). V shed 8 bases and J shed 0 bases, with 17 bases lying between them. Germline V gene sequence: CDR1 MDHEN, CDR2 SYDVKM. The CDR3 contains 15 residues. The DNA for the CDR3 is TGTGCCAGCGCCAGAGGAGACGGGGGCTCCTACGAGCAGTACTTC. It specifies CASARGDGGSYEQYF.

J is TRBJ2-1 and V is TRBV4-1; 11 nucleotides agree with TRBD1. The V segment lost 1 base and the J segment 8 bases; nucleotides outside the gene matches: 7. The germline CDR1 and CDR2 sequences are MGHRA and YSYEKL. The CDR3 runs 16 residues. The DNA for the CDR3 is TGCGCCAGCAGCCAAGGGGGACAGGGGGTGCGGCATGAGCAGTTCTTC. Protein: CASSQGGQGVRHEQFF.

In DNA, the CDR3 is TGCGCCAGCAGCCAAGTAGGGTCGGGAGTGGTGACCGGGGAGCTGTTTTTT. Encoded protein: CASSQVGSGVVTGELFF. The chain is built from TRBV4-1 and TRBJ2-2, with a possible D match to TRBD2 (6 bases). The CDR3 totals 17 residues. V lost 1 base and J lost 5, with 17 bases in between. Germline V gives CDR1 MGHRA, CDR2 YSYEKL.

CDR3 amino acids: CASSQAGRGYTDTQYF. The CDR3 nucleotides read TGTGCCAGCAGCCAAGCAGGACGAGGGTACACAGATACGCAGTATTTT. The chain has TRBV14 and TRBJ2-3; possible D gene TRBD2, 5 bases. The ends were cut back, 1 base at V and 2 bases at J, with 13 bases in the middle. There are 16 residues in the CDR3. Germline-derived CDR1 and CDR2 are SGHDN and FVKESK.

The chain joins TRBV5-4 to TRBJ2-7; TRBD2 matches at 11 bases. This CDR3 has 14 amino acids. Germline V CDR1 and CDR2: SGHNT, YYREEE (reference sequence). Losses at the gene ends were 4 bases for V and 6 bases for J; bases not matched to a gene: 6. The CDR3 region is CASSLAGGGGEQYF. The CDR3 DNA sequence: TGTGCCAGCAGCCTAGCGGGAGGCGGAGGCGAGCAGTACTTC.

This chain joins TRBV11-2 and TRBJ1-1, with a possible D match to TRBD1 (5 bases). V was cut by 5 bases and J by 1 base, with 11 bases left in between. The CDR3 is made up of 14 amino acids. Germline CDR1 is SGHAT and CDR2 is FQNNGV. The CDR3 is CASSVDSGNTEAFF. In DNA form, the CDR3 reads TGTGCCAGCAGCGTTGACAGTGGGAACACTGAAGCTTTCTTT.

This clone has a handful of counts. The V gene is TRBV6-4, the J gene TRBJ2-1; D perhaps matches TRBD2 (5 bases). The CDR3 length is 14 residues. V was clipped by 0 bases and J by 3 bases, with 6 bases between them. Germline V gives CDR1 MRHNA, CDR2 SNTAGT. CDR3 nucleotides: TGTGCCAGCAGTGACTCTAGCGACTACAATGAGCAGTTCTTC. It codes for CASSDSSDYNEQFF.

This clone has more than one count but fewer than ten. The rearrangement links TRBV4-1 to TRBJ2-2, with 7 bases that match TRBD2. This CDR3 comprises 16 residues. The germline gives CDR1 MGHRA, CDR2 YSYEKL. The V gene end was trimmed by 1 base and the J gene end by 1 base; junction bases not matched to a gene: 3. As DNA, the CDR3 is TGCGCCAGCAGCCAAGGAAGCGGGAAGAACACCGGGGAGCTGTTTTTT. Translation: CASSQGSGKNTGELFF.

This clone turned up a few times. V gene TRBV7-8 combines with J gene TRBJ2-7, with 9 bases fitting TRBD1. The CDR3 consists of 13 residues. Germline assignment: CDR1 SGHVS and CDR2 FQNEAQ. V lost 5 bases, J lost 6 bases, and 5 bases stayed unmatched. CDR3 nucleotide sequence: TGTGCCAGCAGCGGACAGGGGTTATCCGAGCAGTACTTC. Amino acids: CASSGQGLSEQYF.

The rearrangement joins TRBV13 to TRBJ2-1; D is perhaps TRBD1 (6 bases). Germline CDR1 reads PRHDT; CDR2 reads FYEKMQ (reference sequence). CDR3 length: 15 amino acids. With 3 bases removed from V and 8 bases from J, the gap between germline ends came to 17 bases. The CDR3 DNA reads TGTGCCAGCAGCTTGTCGCCCCAGGGGCACGATGAGCAGTTCTTC. Its translation: CASSLSPQGHDEQFF. The full variable domain, rest sourced from reference TRBV13 and TRBJ2-1, is AAGVIQSPRHLIKEKRETATLKCYPIPRHDTVYWYQQGPGQDPQFLISFYEKMQSDKGSIPDRFSAQQFSDYHSELNMSSLELGDSALYFCASSLSPQGHDEQFFGPGTRLTVL.

The J gene is TRBJ2-7, the V gene TRBV7-9; no firm D call. Germline-derived CDR1 and CDR2 are SEHNR and FQNEAQ (reference sequence). V was trimmed by 1 base and J by 4 bases, leaving 5 bases between them. The CDR3 runs 12 residues. CDR3: CASSLVQYEQYF. The CDR3, as DNA: TGTGCCAGCAGCTTAGTACAGTACGAGCAGTACTTC.

The rearrangement joins TRBV19 to TRBJ2-1; the match to TRBD2 covers 9 bases. Germline assignment: CDR1 LNHDA and CDR2 SQIVND (reference sequence). This CDR3 spans 16 amino acids. The junction had 4 bases not matched to a gene; V was cut back by 0 bases and J by 4 bases. The CDR3 DNA follows: TGTGCCAGTAGTATAGATGTGACTAGCGGATACAATGAGCAGTTCTTC. This codes for CASSIDVTSGYNEQFF.

The genes are TRBV12-5 and TRBJ1-2; tentatively, D is TRBD1 (5 bases). This CDR3 has 17 amino acids. CDR1 and CDR2 from the germline V gene are LGHNT and FRNRAP. V lost 0 bases to trimming and J lost 4 bases, with 18 bases between them. DNA for the CDR3: TGTGCTAGTGGTTTGGTACGTCAGGGATACAAGGTCTATGGCTACACCTTC. This translates into CASGLVRQGYKVYGYTF.

The chain combines TRBV6-6 with TRBJ2-7; 8 bases are a match to TRBD2. The germline V gene has CDR1 MNHNY and CDR2 SVGAGI (reference sequence). The V segment lost 3 bases and the J segment 5 bases; nucleotides outside the gene matches: 9. The CDR3 has 15 amino acids. Here the CDR3 DNA reads TGTGCCAGCAGTTATCCCAGCGGGAGTAATGACGAGCAGTACTTC. It specifies CASSYPSGSNDEQYF.